These 2 T cell receptor beta chains came from one sample sequenced in a study of T cells in localized non-small cell lung cancer (dated by TCRdb to about 2020). Receptor amplification or capture employed the immunoSEQ multiplex PCR assay. Not all clones reach the TCRdb copy of this immuneACCESS table, which keeps in-frame sequences only. Checked studies attribute under half of the gap to unresolved V genes and leave the rest unexplained. Across this sample there are around 29,000 clones, with over 65% seen only once. In total, the top ten clones hold roughly 33% of the sample. Material: peripheral blood, obtained before any cancer treatment. The receptors here all came from a male donor older than 55 with stage II squamous cell lung carcinoma.

This chain connects TRBV5-5 to TRBJ1-5; D remains ambiguous. V lost 6 bases to trimming and J lost 0 bases, with 10 bases between them. The germline CDR1 and CDR2 sequences are SGHKS and YYEKEE (reference sequence). The CDR3 is made up of 14 amino acids. In nucleotides, the CDR3 is TGTGCCAGCACCCCGCTGGTTAGCAATCAGCCCCAGCATTTT. Translating it yields CASTPLVSNQPQHF.

The gene calls are TRBV9 and TRBJ2-1, with 9 positions matching TRBD2. This CDR3 contains 16 residues. Per germline, CDR1 SGDLS and CDR2 YYNGEE. V shed 4 bases, J shed 9 bases, and the junction held 14 bases outside the gene matches. CDR3 sequence reads: CASSTRLAVPTSEQFF. For the CDR3, the DNA is TGTGCCAGCAGCACCCGACTAGCGGTACCGACAAGTGAGCAGTTCTTC.